The rows below give T cell receptor beta chains drawn from one sample of a study of Ad26.COV2.S vaccination and SARS-CoV-2 variants. Sequencing used immunoSEQ multiplex PCR; TCRdb keeps in-frame clones, though not all of them. The data contain about 350,000 clones, around 84% of them singletons. Sequencing used peripheral blood, obtained in a trial of Ad26.COV2.S vaccine versus placebo. The receptors were sampled from a person aged 18-65 years who received the Ad26.COV2.S COVID-19 vaccine or a placebo. Both conserved end residues are part of each CDR3. A D gene is named only where the DNA matches it firmly. The size entry is marked missing in some rows and otherwise reads once, few, many or a size class.

>TRBJ2-1|.|.|TRBV28
CASSFGQNYNEQFF
TGTGCCAGCAGTTTCGGACAGAACTACAATGAGCAGTTCTTC
>TRBJ2-7|.|TRBD1|TRBV3-1/TRBV3-2
CASSLNLDRTYEQYF
TGTGCCAGCAGCCTCAATCTGGACAGGACCTACGAGCAGTACTTC
>TRBJ2-3|.|TRBD2|TRBV3-1/TRBV3-2
CASSPALGRGITDTQYF
TGTGCCAGCAGCCCCGCTCTGGGGCGGGGGATCACAGATACGCAGTATTTT
>TRBJ2-7|.|TRBD1|TRBV19
CASRGPGQGPGEQYF
TGTGCCAGTAGGGGACCGGGACAGGGTCCAGGGGAGCAGTACTTC
>TRBJ2-7|.|.|TRBV6-6
CASRSNYEQYF
TGTGCCAGCAGATCCAACTACGAGCAGTACTTC
>TRBJ2-1|.|TRBD2|TRBV28
CASSFVTSGSAYNEQFF
TGTGCCAGCAGTTTTGTGACTAGCGGGAGTGCCTACAATGAGCAGTTCTTC
>TRBJ2-1|.|TRBD1|TRBV3-1/TRBV3-2
CASSPGGREQFF
TGTGCCAGCAGTCCAGGGGGCCGCGAGCAGTTCTTC
>TRBJ2-1|.|TRBD2|TRBV4-1
CASSPGLAGENEQFF
TGCGCCAGCAGCCCGGGACTAGCGGGAGAGAATGAGCAGTTCTTC
>TRBJ2-3|.|TRBD1|TRBV10-1
CASSETGADTQYF
TGCGCCAGCAGTGAGACAGGGGCAGATACGCAGTATTTT
>TRBJ1-2|.|.|TRBV28
CASSLSDIYGYTF
TGTGCCAGCAGTTTATCCGACATCTATGGCTACACCTTC
>TRBJ1-1|.|TRBD1|TRBV6-5
CASSTGQGMNTEAFF
TGTGCCAGCAGTACTGGACAGGGAATGAACACTGAAGCTTTCTTT
>TRBJ1-2|once|.|TRBV15
CATSRGEIDGYTF
TGTGCCACCAGCAGAGGGGAAATCGATGGCTACACCTTC
>TRBJ1-2|.|.|TRBV28
CASSLRGSYGYTF
TGTGCCAGCAGTTTAAGAGGGTCGTATGGCTACACCTTC
>TRBJ2-7|.|TRBD2|TRBV27
CASSYTDGGGRRSQYF
TGTGCCAGCAGTTACACAGACGGGGGGGGCAGGCGATCGCAGTACTTC
>TRBJ2-3|once|.|TRBV29-1
CSALPTGLTDTQYF
TGCAGCGCTCTGCCGACAGGCCTCACAGATACGCAGTATTTT
>TRBJ2-7|.|TRBD1|TRBV5-1
CASSLAGQGAVEQYF
TGCGCCAGCAGCTTGGCGGGACAGGGGGCTGTTGAGCAGTACTTC